The 2 T cell receptor beta chains below come from one sample, sequenced in a study of type 1 and type 2 diabetes patients. Genomic DNA was the PCR template. A primer set of 30 forward and 13 reverse primers amplified the CDR3. TCRdb ran MiXCR on the multiplex PCR reads and lists one entry per CDR3 protein. The sample comprises about 290,000 distinct CDR3 sequences, roughly 50% of which are singletons, and roughly 15% rests with the top ten. Sequencing input: peripheral blood mononuclear cells (PBMCs). Receptors originate from a man aged 18 to 30 with type 2 diabetes.

This rearrangement joins TRBV19 to TRBJ2-7, with TRBD2 identical over 9 bases. Germline CDR1 LNHDA, CDR2 SQIVND (reference sequence). This CDR3 region has 14 residues. V dropped 5 bases and J dropped 3; count of bases not matched to a gene: 5. CDR3 sequence reads: CASSVGAGGYEQYF. In DNA form, the CDR3 reads TGTGCCAGTAGTGTCGGAGCGGGAGGCTACGAGCAGTACTTC.

The J gene is TRBJ2-7, the V gene TRBV24-1; D not resolved. Deletions cut 0 bases from V and 7 bases from J, with 3 bases between. In germline, CDR1 is KGHDR, CDR2 SFDVKD. The CDR3 is made up of 11 amino acids. CDR3 sequence: CATSDLGEQYF. The CDR3 DNA is TGTGCCACCAGTGATTTGGGGGAGCAGTACTTC.